The TCR beta chain described here comes from a study of cytotoxic CD8 clonotypes in ibrutinib-treated CLL. Overall study findings and caveats: There were differences in sampling times between sustained-remission and progressing patients.

Of note for this clone: Its antigen is not identified.

Repertoires were generated with immunoSEQ multiplex PCR, while TCRdb's copy carries only in-frame clones and drops some. The sample includes approximately 190,000 clones, roughly three quarters of them seen just once. The V gene's germline CDR1 is GTSNPN and CDR2 SVGIG (reference sequence). The ends were cut back, 4 bases at V and 6 bases at J, with 12 bases in the middle. The length of the CDR3 is 12 residues. The TCR beta libraries used 2 to 2.5 micrograms of genomic DNA that came from cryopreserved PBMCs. The chain has TRBV30 and TRBJ2-5; TRBD1 is a possible D gene (5 bases). The sequence was collected from a human donor with chronic lymphocytic leukemia. Sample: PBMCs, taken after 12 months of ibrutinib treatment. In DNA form, the CDR3 reads TGTGCCTGGAATCAGGGTATTAAGACCCAGTACTTC. As protein: CAWNQGIKTQYF.